The entry below gives a single T cell receptor beta chain sequence along with its context. The sample belongs to a study of blood T cells in healthy people across ages. Primed by a sample-barcoded 5' primer and a J-beta primer mix, a second PCR proceeded for about 6 to 12 cycles. MiXCR, run by TCRdb on the 5' RACE reads, gives a single entry per CDR3 protein. The sample comprises about 720,000 distinct CDR3 sequences, 22% of which are singletons, and less than 25% rests with the top ten. V was clipped by 8 bases and J by 1 base; unmatched bases: 7. Looked up from germline, CDR1 is ENHRY and CDR2 is SYGVKD. CDR3 length equals 15 residues.

The receptor's source is a man between 65 and 85 years old in good health. The rearrangement uses TRBV10-3 and TRBJ2-2, with TRBD1 matching 7 bases. Specimen: blood. CDR3 amino acids: CAIGEGQLNTGELFF. The DNA of the CDR3 is TGTGCCATCGGAGAGGGACAGCTGAACACCGGGGAGCTGTTTTTT.